The clone carrying this TCR beta chain appeared a few times. Its antigen is not identified. Nominal health characterized the donors when sampled, though unrecorded immune exposures were likely. The PCR had 60 Vbeta and 13 Jbeta primers. The repertoire was sequenced with immunoSEQ multiplex PCR; TCRdb's copy has only in-frame clones and lacks some. Counted here are roughly 180,000 clones, about 9.4% occurring once; the ten biggest clones make up 1% to 1.5%. The length of the CDR3 is 14 residues. V lost 2 bases, J lost 5 bases, and 3 bases stayed unmatched. Per the germline V gene, CDR1 is MNHNY and CDR2 is SVGAGI (reference sequence). The data are from a study of cytomegalovirus exposure and HLA in healthy donors. Study-wide points: Most TCR beta V segments were productive about 87% or about 30% of the time in an earlier analysis.

Sequences were obtained from PBMCs. V usage is TRBV6-6 and J usage is TRBJ1-5; 7 bases are a match to TRBD1. This TCR came from a woman aged 25 to 39 in good health and CMV-seropositive. The CDR3 DNA reads as TGTGCCAGCAGTTACACCGGGACAGATCAGCCCCAGCATTTT. Protein: CASSYTGTDQPQHF.